This passage covers 17 T cell receptor beta chains from one sample sequenced in a study of blood T cell repertoires in COVID-19. Using immunoSEQ multiplex PCR, the repertoire was profiled, and TCRdb retains in-frame clones only, with some absent. The table has about 150,000 clones, approximately 88% seen once; the top ten hold less than 2.5%. The sequencing sample was made of peripheral blood. The receptors here all came from a man aged 65 to 79 with acute or convalescent COVID-19.

In this sample, this clone turned up once. V and J are TRBV5-1 and TRBJ1-5; 8 positions match TRBD1. CDR3 size: 14 residues. Looked up from germline, CDR1 is SGHRS and CDR2 is YFSETQ. V shed 5 bases, J shed 0 bases, and the junction held 1 base outside the gene matches. This chain's CDR3 is CASSTGGSNQPQHF. For the CDR3, the DNA is TGCGCCAGCAGTACAGGGGGTAGCAATCAGCCCCAGCATTTT.

This chain connects TRBV19 to TRBJ1-6, with 10 bases that match TRBD1. The CDR3 totals 16 residues. The germline gives CDR1 LNHDA, CDR2 SQIVND (reference sequence). Germline trimming cut 6 bases from V and 0 bases from J; bases unmatched to any gene: 2. This CDR3 is CASRDRGSSYNSPLHF. CDR3 sequence (DNA): TGTGCCAGTAGGGACAGGGGGAGCTCCTATAATTCACCCCTCCACTTT.

The rearrangement joins TRBV12-3 or TRBV12-4 to TRBJ1-2; D is unresolved. Trimming stripped 5 bases from V and 4 bases from J, with 11 bases between. This CDR3 is built from 13 residues. The CDR3 sequence: CASSPSGGYGYTF. The CDR3 DNA sequence: TGTGCCAGCAGTCCGTCAGGAGGCTATGGCTACACCTTC.

This chain connects TRBV28 to TRBJ2-3; 7 bases are shared with TRBD1. Germline loops: CDR1 MDHEN, CDR2 SYDVKM. The length of the CDR3 is 14 residues. V gave up 4 bases and J gave up 2 bases; unmatched junction bases: 3. The CDR3 here is CASSSTGLTDTQYF. CDR3 in DNA: TGTGCCAGCAGTTCGACAGGGCTCACAGATACGCAGTATTTT.

The chain combines TRBV14 with TRBJ2-5; the D gene is possibly TRBD1 (6 bases). Germline loops: CDR1 SGHDN, CDR2 FVKESK. CDR3 length: 17 amino acids. Deletions cut 4 bases from V and 7 bases from J, with 25 bases between. DNA of the CDR3: TGTGCCAGCAGCCCGACTCTCGGGCAGGGGAGTTTAGGGACCCAGTACTTC. This codes for CASSPTLGQGSLGTQYF.

In nucleotides, the CDR3 is TGTGCCAGCAGCGCCTCGGGGGGGCGTGAGACCCAGTACTTC. It translates to CASSASGGRETQYF. The J gene is TRBJ2-5, the V gene TRBV2; TRBD2 agrees at 8 bases. The CDR3 has 14 residues. CDR1 and CDR2 (germline): SNHLY, FYNNEI. V trimming: 6 bases; J trimming: 5 bases; junction bases outside the gene matches: 8.

This clone was counted once. The rearrangement uses TRBV6-2 or TRBV6-3 and TRBJ2-3, with 7 positions matching TRBD2. The length of the CDR3 is 19 residues. Looked up from germline, CDR1 is MNHEY and CDR2 is SVGEGT. The V segment lost 0 bases and the J segment 1 base; nucleotides outside the gene matches: 13. CDR3 loop: CASSYSTSPAGWRTDTQYF. CDR3 in DNA: TGTGCCAGCAGTTACTCGACCTCCCCAGCGGGATGGCGCACAGATACGCAGTATTTT.

The chain employs TRBV5-1 and TRBJ2-7; 7 bases are shared with TRBD2. With V trimmed by 6 bases and J by 6 bases, 15 bases remained unmatched. The CDR3 length is 15 residues. Germline V gene lookup returns CDR1 SGHRS and CDR2 YFSETQ. CDR3 amino acids: CASTHGGGRESEQYF. The DNA of the CDR3 is TGCGCCAGCACCCACGGCGGAGGGAGGGAAAGCGAGCAGTACTTC.

There are a few counts of this clone. The chain links TRBV6-2 or TRBV6-3 to TRBJ2-5; 7 positions agree with TRBD1. V gave up 5 bases and J gave up 5 bases; unmatched junction bases: 8. The CDR3 is made up of 14 amino acids. Germline CDR1 and CDR2: MNHEY and SVGEGT. For the CDR3, the DNA is TGTGCCAGCAGTGACGACAGGGTAACCGAGACCCAGTACTTC. Translated: CASSDDRVTETQYF.

The CDR3 sequence is CASSPYQDPGQDPLSSGNTIYF. CDR3 in DNA: TGCGCCAGCAGCCCCTACCAGGACCCGGGACAGGATCCCCTCTCCTCTGGAAACACCATATATTTT. J is TRBJ1-3 and V is TRBV5-1, with 8 bases identical to TRBD1. V was pared by 4 bases and J by 0 bases, with 24 bases of the junction left unmatched. Per the germline V gene, CDR1 is SGHRS and CDR2 is YFSETQ. The CDR3 has 22 residues.

The V call is TRBV19, the J call TRBJ2-4, with D possibly matching TRBD2 (5 bases). Trimming cost V 7 bases and J 3 bases, with 10 bases left between them. From germline, CDR1 is LNHDA and CDR2 SQIVND (reference sequence). CDR3 length equals 13 residues. CDR3: CASTPRDKNIQYF. CDR3 coding DNA: TGTGCCAGTACCCCCCGGGACAAAAACATTCAGTACTTC.

This CDR3 is CAIRTTGGGETQYF. CDR3 nucleotide sequence: TGTGCCATCAGGACGACAGGGGGTGGGGAGACCCAGTACTTC. This chain links TRBV10-3 with TRBJ2-5, with 9 bases fitting TRBD1. The trim removed 6 bases at V and 5 bases at J, leaving 7 bases unmatched. Germline assignment: CDR1 ENHRY and CDR2 SYGVKD. The CDR3 runs to 14 residues.

The CDR3 bases are TGTGCCAGCAGCTTGGGTTACCAGGGGGTAAGGAACACTGAAGCTTTCTTT. It codes for CASSLGYQGVRNTEAFF. This rearrangement joins TRBV5-5 to TRBJ1-1, with TRBD1 identical over 7 bases. V lost 0 bases, J lost 1 base, and 9 bases stayed unmatched. The length of the CDR3 is 17 residues. Germline V gene lookup returns CDR1 SGHKS and CDR2 YYEKEE (reference sequence).

The rearrangement joins TRBV3-1 (or the pseudogene TRBV3-2) to TRBJ2-5; 7 nucleotides align to TRBD2. CDR3 size: 14 residues. CDR1 and CDR2 (germline): LGHDT, YNNKEL (reference sequence). J lost 5 bases, V lost 4 bases, and 7 bases had no gene match. CDR3 DNA: TGTGCCAGCAGCCCGTCGAGCGGGGTGGAGACCCAGTACTTC. This gives the protein CASSPSSGVETQYF.

V usage is TRBV6-5 and J usage is TRBJ1-1; 8 bases match TRBD1. Germline V CDR1 and CDR2: MNHEY, SVGAGI. This CDR3 spans 14 amino acids. The ends lost 7 bases at V and 1 base at J; junction bases unmatched: 5. CDR3 in DNA: TGTGCCAGCAACAACAGGGGGGCGAACACTGAAGCTTTCTTT. It specifies CASNNRGANTEAFF.

The chain links TRBV28 to TRBJ2-7; TRBD1 agrees at 7 bases. Losses at the gene ends were 6 bases for V and 2 bases for J; bases not matched to a gene: 4. The CDR3 is made up of 13 amino acids. CDR1 and CDR2 from the germline V gene are MDHEN and SYDVKM. The CDR3 DNA follows: TGTGCCAGCAGACGGGACAGCCCCTACGAGCAGTACTTC. This gives the protein CASRRDSPYEQYF.

This CDR3 reads CASSLVGTSGSDTQYF. The CDR3 DNA sequence: TGTGCCAGCAGCTTAGTAGGGACTAGCGGGTCTGATACGCAGTATTTT. V is TRBV7-9 and J is TRBJ2-3; 12 positions match TRBD2. Germline V lookup: CDR1 SEHNR, CDR2 FQNEAQ (reference sequence). The CDR3 has 16 residues. The V and J ends lost 1 base and 6 bases, in that order; junction bases with no gene match: 5.